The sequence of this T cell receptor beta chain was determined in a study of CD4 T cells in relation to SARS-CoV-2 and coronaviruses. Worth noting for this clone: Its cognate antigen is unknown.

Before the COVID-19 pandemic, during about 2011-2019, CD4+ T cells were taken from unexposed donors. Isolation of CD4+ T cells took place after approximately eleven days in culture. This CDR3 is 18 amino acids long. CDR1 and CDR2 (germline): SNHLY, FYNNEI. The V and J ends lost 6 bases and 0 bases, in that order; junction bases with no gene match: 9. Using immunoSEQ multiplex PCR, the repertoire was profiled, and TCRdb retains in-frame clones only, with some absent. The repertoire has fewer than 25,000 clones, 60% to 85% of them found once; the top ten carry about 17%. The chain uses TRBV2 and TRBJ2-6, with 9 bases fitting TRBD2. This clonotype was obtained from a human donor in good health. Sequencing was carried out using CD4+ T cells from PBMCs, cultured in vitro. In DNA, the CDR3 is TGTGCCAGCAGCCCACTAGCGGGCTTGATCTCTGGGGCCAACGTCCTGACTTTC. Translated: CASSPLAGLISGANVLTF. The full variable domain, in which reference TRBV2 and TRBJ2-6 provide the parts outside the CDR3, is EPEVTQTPSHQVTQMGQEVILRCVPISNHLYFYWYRQILGQKVEFLVSFYNNEISEKSEIFDDQFSVERPDGSNFTLKIRSTKLEDSAMYFCASSPLAGLISGANVLTFGAGSRLTVL.